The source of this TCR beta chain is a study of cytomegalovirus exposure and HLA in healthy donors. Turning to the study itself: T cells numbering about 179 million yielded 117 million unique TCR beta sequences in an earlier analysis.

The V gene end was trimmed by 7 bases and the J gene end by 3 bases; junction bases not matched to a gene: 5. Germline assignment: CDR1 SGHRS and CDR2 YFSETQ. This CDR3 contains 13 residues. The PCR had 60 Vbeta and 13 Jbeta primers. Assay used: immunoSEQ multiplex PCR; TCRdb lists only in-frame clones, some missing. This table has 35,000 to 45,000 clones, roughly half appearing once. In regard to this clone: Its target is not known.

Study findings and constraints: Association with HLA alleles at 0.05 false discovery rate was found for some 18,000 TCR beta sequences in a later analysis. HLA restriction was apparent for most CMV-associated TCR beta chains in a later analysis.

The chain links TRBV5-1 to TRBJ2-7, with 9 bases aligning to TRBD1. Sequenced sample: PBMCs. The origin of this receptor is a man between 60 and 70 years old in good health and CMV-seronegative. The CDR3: CASDPGQGYEQYF. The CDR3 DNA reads TGCGCCAGCGATCCGGGACAGGGCTACGAGCAGTACTTC. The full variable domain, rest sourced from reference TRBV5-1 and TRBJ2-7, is KAGVTQTPRYLIKTRGQQVTLSCSPISGHRSVSWYQQTPGQGLQFLFEYFSETQRNKGNFPGRFSGRQFSNSRSEMNVSTLELGDSALYLCASDPGQGYEQYFGPGTRLTVT.